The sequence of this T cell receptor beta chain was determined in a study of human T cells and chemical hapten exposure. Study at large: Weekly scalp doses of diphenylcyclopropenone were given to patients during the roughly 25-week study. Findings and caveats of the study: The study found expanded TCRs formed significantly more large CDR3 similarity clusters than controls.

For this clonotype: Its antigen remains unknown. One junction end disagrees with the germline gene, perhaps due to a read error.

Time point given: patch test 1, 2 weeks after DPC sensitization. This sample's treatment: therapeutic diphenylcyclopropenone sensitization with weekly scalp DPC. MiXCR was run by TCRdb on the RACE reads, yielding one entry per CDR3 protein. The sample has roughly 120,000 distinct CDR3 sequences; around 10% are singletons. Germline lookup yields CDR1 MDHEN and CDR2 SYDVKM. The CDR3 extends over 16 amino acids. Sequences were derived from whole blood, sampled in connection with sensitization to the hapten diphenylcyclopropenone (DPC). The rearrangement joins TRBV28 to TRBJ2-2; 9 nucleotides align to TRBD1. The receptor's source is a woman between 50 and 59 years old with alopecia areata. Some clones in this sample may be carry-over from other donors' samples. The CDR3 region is CASSNTGTGNSGELFF. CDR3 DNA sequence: TGTGCCAGCAGTAATACCGGGACAGGGAACTCCGGGGAGCTGTTTTTT.